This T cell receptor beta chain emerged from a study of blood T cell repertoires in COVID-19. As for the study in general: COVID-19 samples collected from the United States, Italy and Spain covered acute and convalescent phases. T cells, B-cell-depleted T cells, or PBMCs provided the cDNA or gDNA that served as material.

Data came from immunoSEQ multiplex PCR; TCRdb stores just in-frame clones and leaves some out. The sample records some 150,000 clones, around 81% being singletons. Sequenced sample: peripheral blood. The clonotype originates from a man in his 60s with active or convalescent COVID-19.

The CDR3 bases are TGTGCCAGCAGTTTTGGGACAGACCTTTTGGAGACCCAGTACTTC. Translation: CASSFGTDLLETQYF. The chain has TRBV11-2 and TRBJ2-5; 7 bases align to TRBD1. The ends lost 6 bases at V and 5 bases at J; junction bases unmatched: 12. This CDR3 spans 15 amino acids. Germline CDR1 SGHAT, CDR2 FQNNGV.